The 27 T cell receptor beta chains reported below all come from one sample, sequenced in a study of OX40 agonist ivuxolimab in advanced cancers. Profiled with immunoSEQ multiplex PCR; TCRdb holds only in-frame clones, not every one. Here the sample spans tens of thousands of clones, about 86% being singletons. Material: CD4+ or CD8+ T cells sorted from blood, obtained in a trial of the OX40 agonist ivuxolimab. These receptors were taken from an adult with an advanced solid tumor such as melanoma, head and neck, liver or kidney cancer.

V is TRBV7-9 and J is TRBJ2-5; 8 bases line up with TRBD2. From germline, CDR1 is SEHNR and CDR2 FQNEAQ (reference sequence). The CDR3 loop spans 15 amino acids. V lost 0 bases to trimming and J lost 4 bases; unmatched junction nucleotides: 4. The CDR3 DNA reads TGTGCCAGCAGCTTAGCCCTAGCGGGCCGAGAGACCCAGTACTTC. Its protein product is CASSLALAGRETQYF.

This chain joins TRBV25-1 and TRBJ2-7; a weak D match, TRBD2 (5 bases). Trimming cost V 3 bases and J 12 bases, with 15 bases left between them. Germline V gene sequence: CDR1 MGHDK, CDR2 SYGVNS. The CDR3 sequence is 12 residues long. DNA for the CDR3: TGTGCCAGCAGTGAGGGTGGCGGGCCTCCGTACTTC. It specifies CASSEGGGPPYF.

This chain joins TRBV19 and TRBJ2-1; D call uncertain. CDR1 and CDR2 (germline): LNHDA, SQIVND (reference sequence). The CDR3 has 13 amino acids. Trimming stripped 3 bases from V and 3 bases from J, with 6 bases between. DNA for the CDR3: TGTGCCAGTAGTATTTCGGGCTACAATGAGCAGTTCTTC. Translated, it gives CASSISGYNEQFF.

The gene calls are TRBV7-9 and TRBJ1-2, with no clear D. This CDR3 spans 13 amino acids. The V and J ends lost 1 base and 3 bases respectively, with 6 bases between them. Per germline, CDR1 SEHNR and CDR2 FQNEAQ (reference sequence). The CDR3 reads CASSLGGDYGYTF. CDR3 nucleotides: TGTGCCAGCAGCTTAGGCGGGGACTATGGCTACACCTTC.

The rearrangement joins TRBV7-6 to TRBJ2-7, with D possibly matching TRBD2 (6 bases). Deletions cut 7 bases from V and 4 bases from J, with 8 bases between. Per the germline V gene, CDR1 is SGHVS and CDR2 is FNYEAQ. The CDR3 has 11 residues. The CDR3 here is CASMGGYEQYF. The DNA of the CDR3 is TGTGCCAGCATGGGGGGATACGAGCAGTACTTC.

V is TRBV11-2 and J is TRBJ1-1; D gene uncertain. The CDR3 is 11 amino acids. Trimming took 6 bases from V and 8 from J, leaving 10 bases between them. CDR1 is SGHAT, CDR2 FQNNGV, per germline. The CDR3 sequence: CASRGAQEAFF. For the CDR3, the DNA is TGTGCCAGCAGAGGAGCCCAAGAAGCTTTCTTT. Full variable domain (missing parts from reference TRBV11-2 and TRBJ1-1): EAGVAQSPRYKIIEKRQSVAFWCNPISGHATLYWYQQILGQGPKLLIQFQNNGVVDDSQLPKDRFSAERLKGVDSTLKIQPAKLEDSAVYLCASRGAQEAFFGQGTRLTVV.

The chain combines TRBV10-2 with TRBJ2-1; 9 nucleotides align to TRBD1. The germline V gene has CDR1 WSHSY and CDR2 SAAADI. J lost 7 bases, V lost 6 bases, and 4 bases had no gene match. The CDR3 loop spans 13 amino acids. The CDR3 region is CASRWTGANEQFF. DNA for the CDR3: TGCGCCAGCAGGTGGACAGGGGCGAATGAGCAGTTCTTC.

The genes are TRBV7-9 and TRBJ2-7; 7 bases line up with TRBD1. Trimming cost V 5 bases and J 2 bases; bases outside gene matches: 6. The CDR3 runs to 14 residues. Germline V gene sequence: CDR1 SEHNR, CDR2 FQNEAQ (reference sequence). CDR3 DNA sequence: TGTGCCAGCAGCGCCGACAGGGTCCCCTACGAGCAGTACTTC. Encoded protein: CASSADRVPYEQYF. The full variable domain, completed using reference TRBV7-9 and TRBJ2-7, is DTGVSQNPRHKITKRGQNVTFRCDPISEHNRLYWYRQTLGQGPEFLTYFQNEAQLEKSRLLSDRFSAERPKGSFSTLEIQRTEQGDSAMYLCASSADRVPYEQYFGPGTRLTVT.

This chain connects TRBV2 to TRBJ2-7, with 7 bases lining up with TRBD1. Trimming removed 5 bases from V and 5 bases from J; junction bases left unmatched: 3. The CDR3 is 12 residues long. Germline assignment: CDR1 SNHLY and CDR2 FYNNEI. The chain's CDR3 is CASSRTGNEQYF. The DNA for the CDR3 is TGTGCCAGCAGTCGGACAGGAAACGAGCAGTACTTC.

The chain joins TRBV4-1 to TRBJ2-7; 8 bases map to TRBD1. Trimming took 2 bases from V and 2 from J; bases not matched to a gene: 8. Germline CDR1 reads MGHRA; CDR2 reads YSYEKL. CDR3 length: 16 amino acids. The CDR3 spells CASSQLGTGDTYEQYF. The CDR3 coding sequence is TGCGCCAGCAGCCAACTAGGGACAGGAGACACCTACGAGCAGTACTTC.

The rearrangement links TRBV30 to TRBJ2-5; D is tentatively TRBD1 or TRBD2 (6 bases each). V gave up 2 bases and J gave up 9 bases, with 10 bases separating them. The CDR3 length is 11 residues. Germline assignment: CDR1 GTSNPN and CDR2 SVGIG (reference sequence). The CDR3 region has the DNA TGTGCCTGGAGTTGGGGGGCGGCCCAGTACTTC. This translates into CAWSWGAAQYF.

The genes are TRBV20-1 and TRBJ2-7, with 7 positions matching TRBD1. The CDR3 extends over 11 amino acids. V lost 8 bases to trimming and J lost 5 bases; unmatched junction nucleotides: 6. Germline CDR1 reads DFQATT; CDR2 reads SNEGSKA (reference sequence). CDR3 bases: TGCAGTACCCGACAGGGCCACGAGCAGTACTTC. This translates into CSTRQGHEQYF.

This chain links TRBV29-1 with TRBJ1-2; 7 bases are a match to TRBD1. The CDR3 runs to 14 residues. V lost 7 bases and J lost 4; bases outside the gene matches: 12. Germline V gives CDR1 SQVTM, CDR2 ANQGSEA. CDR3 amino acids: CSGFSTGQTYGYTF. DNA for the CDR3: TGCAGCGGATTCTCCACGGGACAGACCTATGGCTACACCTTC.

This clone has a handful of counts. The V and J genes are TRBV19 and TRBJ2-2; D possibly corresponds to TRBD1 (5 bases). Germline V gene lookup returns CDR1 LNHDA and CDR2 SQIVND (reference sequence). The CDR3 is made up of 13 amino acids. The V and J ends lost 7 bases and 5 bases respectively, with 11 bases between them. The CDR3 protein is CASTPSGTGELFF. The CDR3 nucleotides are TGTGCCAGTACCCCATCAGGGACCGGGGAGCTGTTTTTT.

The V call is TRBV12-5, the J call TRBJ2-7, with a tentative D call TRBD2 (6 bases). The CDR3 consists of 14 residues. The V gene's germline CDR1 is LGHNT and CDR2 FRNRAP. Trimming took 4 bases from V and 0 from J, leaving 10 bases between them. The CDR3 DNA reads TGTGCTAGTGGTTGGAGTAGCGGCTCCTACGAGCAGTACTTC. Protein product: CASGWSSGSYEQYF. Full variable domain (outside the CDR3, taken from reference TRBV12-5 and TRBJ2-7): DARVTQTPRHKVTEMGQEVTMRCQPILGHNTVFWYRQTMMQGLELLAYFRNRAPLDDSGMPKDRFSAEMPDATLATLKIQPSEPRDSAVYFCASGWSSGSYEQYFGPGTRLTVT.

The chain is built from TRBV19 and TRBJ1-5; perhaps TRBD1 as D (5 bases). Germline loops: CDR1 LNHDA, CDR2 SQIVND (reference sequence). V lost 5 bases and J lost 0, with 8 bases in between. The CDR3 consists of 14 residues. In nucleotides, the CDR3 is TGTGCCAGTAGTCCCGGGGCTAGCAATCAGCCCCAGCATTTT. Translation: CASSPGASNQPQHF.

This clone was detected a few times. The CDR3 DNA reads TGTGCCAGCAGCTTTCCGGGACAGGGGGCCCGCGGAAACATTCAGTACTTC. Encoded protein: CASSFPGQGARGNIQYF. The chain couples TRBV7-2 to TRBJ2-4, with 12 bases identical to TRBD1. The trim removed 3 bases at V and 6 bases at J, leaving 9 bases unmatched. This CDR3 is built from 17 residues. Germline V CDR1 and CDR2: SGHTA, FQGNSA.

The V gene is TRBV28, the J gene TRBJ2-1; 7 bases map to TRBD1. Germline V lookup: CDR1 MDHEN, CDR2 SYDVKM. The CDR3 is 15 residues long. V shed 3 bases and J 10 bases; nucleotides not matched to a gene: 12. CDR3 sequence (DNA): TGTGCCAGCAGTTTCCCCGCCGGACAGGCGGACGAGCAGTTCTTC. Amino acids: CASSFPAGQADEQFF.

The chain carries TRBV5-1 and TRBJ1-5; a possible D gene is TRBD1 (6 bases). Germline values: CDR1 SGHRS, CDR2 YFSETQ. The CDR3 sequence is 13 residues long. V shed 5 bases and J shed 4 bases, with 10 bases lying between them. CDR3 in DNA: TGCGCCAGCAGTCCAACAGGGAATCAGCCCCAGCATTTT. It codes for CASSPTGNQPQHF.

This clone occurred a few times. This chain uses TRBV5-4 with TRBJ1-3, with 8 bases matching TRBD1. The CDR3 covers 15 residues. The J segment lost 2 bases and the V segment lost 3 bases, leaving 4 bases of the junction unmatched. Germline V gene sequence: CDR1 SGHNT, CDR2 YYREEE (reference sequence). The DNA of the CDR3 is TGTGCCAGCAGCTCTGACAGGGGTACTGGAAACACCATATATTTT. It is translated as CASSSDRGTGNTIYF.

This chain connects TRBV12-5 to TRBJ2-2; 12 nucleotides match TRBD1. The V and J ends lost 4 bases and 7 bases, in that order; junction bases with no gene match: 10. The V gene's germline CDR1 is LGHNT and CDR2 FRNRAP. This CDR3 is built from 17 residues. The CDR3, as DNA: TGTGCTAGTGGTTCCAACCGGGACAGGGGGCTTAGCGGGGAGCTGTTTTTT. Amino acid sequence: CASGSNRDRGLSGELFF.

The genes are TRBV7-2 and TRBJ2-7; D unresolved. V dropped 0 bases and J dropped 3 bases, with 3 bases sitting between them. Per the germline V gene, CDR1 is SGHTA and CDR2 is FQGNSA. The CDR3 is made up of 12 amino acids. CDR3 nucleotides: TGTGCCAGCAGCTTAGCGCACTACGAGCAGTACTTC. This gives the protein CASSLAHYEQYF.

This sequence joins TRBV7-3 and TRBJ2-5, with 7 bases identical to TRBD1. Trimming removed 4 bases from V and 1 base from J; junction bases left unmatched: 9. This CDR3 region has 16 residues. CDR1 and CDR2 (germline): SGHTA, FQGTGA. The CDR3 coding sequence is TGTGCCAGCAGCTCCGGGGACAGACCTTTCCAAGAGACCCAGTACTTC. Translation: CASSSGDRPFQETQYF.

This chain uses TRBV19 with TRBJ2-2, with 12 bases fitting TRBD2. This CDR3 has 17 residues. J was trimmed by 3 bases and V by 1 base; bases with no gene match: 3. Per the germline V gene, CDR1 is LNHDA and CDR2 is SQIVND (reference sequence). CDR3 in DNA: TGTGCCAGTAGTATAGGGGGGACTAGCGGGTACACCGGGGAGCTGTTTTTT. It translates to CASSIGGTSGYTGELFF. The whole variable domain, remainder taken from reference TRBV19 and TRBJ2-2, is DGGITQSPKYLFRKEGQNVTLSCEQNLNHDAMYWYRQDPGQGLRLIYYSQIVNDFQKGDIAEGYSVSREKKESFPLTVTSAQKNPTAFYLCASSIGGTSGYTGELFFGEGSRLTVL.

The chain links TRBV5-1 to TRBJ2-7, with 7 bases fitting TRBD1. Germline V gene sequence: CDR1 SGHRS, CDR2 YFSETQ. The V and J ends lost 0 bases and 4 bases, in that order; junction bases with no gene match: 7. This CDR3 contains 15 residues. CDR3 DNA sequence: TGCGCCAGCAGCTTGGCCGACAGGGCTACATACGAGCAGTACTTC. Protein product: CASSLADRATYEQYF.

The chain combines TRBV4-1 with TRBJ2-7, with 9 bases aligning to TRBD1. Germline lookup yields CDR1 MGHRA and CDR2 YSYEKL. The CDR3 is 14 residues long. Germline trimming cut 4 bases from V and 3 bases from J; bases unmatched to any gene: 4. The CDR3 nucleotides are TGCGCCAGCAGCCTAGACAGGGGGAACTACGAGCAGTACTTC. Its protein product is CASSLDRGNYEQYF.

This chain connects TRBV2 to TRBJ1-5; D gene unclear. The CDR3 runs 15 residues. V lost 7 bases to trimming and J lost 8 bases, with 21 bases between them. Germline V gives CDR1 SNHLY, CDR2 FYNNEI. The CDR3 protein is CASNITRAGYKPQHF. CDR3 nucleotides: TGTGCCAGCAATATTACTAGGGCGGGCTATAAGCCCCAGCATTTT. Based on the CDR3 plus reference TRBV2 and TRBJ1-5, the full variable domain is EPEVTQTPSHQVTQMGQEVILRCVPISNHLYFYWYRQILGQKVEFLVSFYNNEISEKSEIFDDQFSVERPDGSNFTLKIRSTKLEDSAMYFCASNITRAGYKPQHFGDGTRLSIL.